Presented here are 19 T cell receptor beta chains from one specimen sequenced in a study of brain T cells in children with intractable seizures. Libraries were prepared by immunoSEQ multiplex PCR; TCRdb keeps only in-frame clonotypes and omits some of them. The sample lists 95,000 to 120,000 clones; around 94% were seen once. The sequenced sample was peripheral blood, obtained at surgery. The receptors come from a boy in the first two years of life with hemimegalencephaly and intractable seizures.

The rearrangement joins TRBV9 to TRBJ2-3; D remains ambiguous. The CDR3 totals 13 residues. Germline CDR1 and CDR2: SGDLS and YYNGEE. The V and J ends lost 1 base and 2 bases respectively, with 5 bases between them. The CDR3 DNA reads as TGTGCCAGCAGCGTATCCAACACAGATACGCAGTATTTT. Residues: CASSVSNTDTQYF.

This sequence joins TRBV7-8 and TRBJ2-5, with 7 bases that match TRBD1. Germline V gene data show CDR1 as SGHVS and CDR2 as FQNEAQ. V shed 4 bases and J 5 bases; nucleotides not matched to a gene: 4. The CDR3 has 13 residues. CDR3 sequence (DNA): TGTGCCAGCAGCTCGAGGGGGCGGGAGACCCAGTACTTC. Translating it yields CASSSRGRETQYF.

The chain is built from TRBV10-3 and TRBJ1-1; 7 bases align to TRBD1. Germline assignment: CDR1 ENHRY and CDR2 SYGVKD. CDR3 length: 16 amino acids. The junction had 11 bases not matched to a gene; V was cut back by 4 bases and J by 3 bases. This CDR3 is CAISADRPRSDTEAFF. The CDR3 bases are TGTGCCATCAGTGCGGACAGGCCCAGGTCGGACACTGAAGCTTTCTTT.

The chain has TRBV29-1 and TRBJ2-5; 9 positions match TRBD2. CDR1 is SQVTM and CDR2 is ANQGSEA in the germline V gene. This CDR3 contains 15 residues. With V trimmed by 4 bases and J by 5 bases, 11 bases remained unmatched. The CDR3 region has the DNA TGCAGCGTTGCGTCGGTAGCGGGAGTACGGGAGACCCAGTACTTC. Translated: CSVASVAGVRETQYF.

The V and J genes are TRBV21-1 and TRBJ2-5. TRBV21-1 is assigned pseudogene status. The CDR3 consists of 16 residues. CDR3 residues: CASSCTSGTGGETQYF. Written as DNA, the CDR3 is TGTGCCAGCAGCTGCACTTCCGGGACGGGTGGAGAGACCCAGTACTTC.

The rearrangement uses TRBV6-9 and TRBJ2-3; 9 positions match TRBD1. Germline CDR1 is MNHGY and CDR2 is SVAAGI. This CDR3 is 16 amino acids long. Unmatched junction bases numbered 11, after V lost 8 bases and J lost 2 bases. CDR3 nucleotides: TGTGCCAGCGACCGACAGGGGGTAGGTCTCACAGATACGCAGTATTTT. Protein: CASDRQGVGLTDTQYF.

The chain employs TRBV4-1 and TRBJ2-7; 8 bases match TRBD2. Trimming removed 5 bases from V and 5 bases from J; junction bases left unmatched: 11. The CDR3 consists of 15 residues. Looked up from germline, CDR1 is MGHRA and CDR2 is YSYEKL. DNA of the CDR3: TGCGCCAGCAGCGATGAAAGCGGGAGTGATGACGAGCAGTACTTC. Its protein is CASSDESGSDDEQYF.

V gene TRBV6-2 or TRBV6-3 combines with J gene TRBJ1-1; perhaps TRBD1 as D (5 bases). The CDR3 loop spans 15 amino acids. Germline assignment: CDR1 MNHEY and CDR2 SVGEGT. V lost 0 bases to trimming and J lost 0 bases, with 8 bases between them. The chain's CDR3 is CASSYSGRVNTEAFF. The DNA of the CDR3 is TGTGCCAGCAGTTACTCGGGCAGGGTGAACACTGAAGCTTTCTTT.

This chain links TRBV29-1 with TRBJ1-2; 9 bases match TRBD1. The CDR3 runs to 13 residues. Trimming cost V 4 bases and J 5 bases; bases outside gene matches: 5. The germline gives CDR1 SQVTM, CDR2 ANQGSEA. Here the CDR3 reads CSVVGQGEYGYTF. Here the CDR3 DNA reads TGCAGCGTTGTGGGACAGGGTGAATATGGCTACACCTTC.

This chain joins TRBV9 and TRBJ2-2; 10 nucleotides agree with TRBD1. Germline CDR1 reads SGDLS; CDR2 reads YYNGEE. Trimming took 2 bases from V and 3 from J; bases not matched to a gene: 7. The CDR3 is 17 residues long. Here the CDR3 reads CASSVGWDRGYTGELFF. The CDR3, as DNA: TGTGCCAGCAGCGTGGGGTGGGACAGGGGCTACACCGGGGAGCTGTTTTTT.

The J gene is TRBJ2-3, the V gene TRBV11-2, with D tentatively TRBD1 or TRBD2 (5 bases each). Germline CDR1 reads SGHAT; CDR2 reads FQNNGV. This CDR3 contains 16 residues. V was clipped by 4 bases and J by 1 base, with 15 bases between them. CDR3 bases: TGTGCCAGCAGCTCCGGGACCCACCCCCGCACAGATACGCAGTATTTT. Translating it yields CASSSGTHPRTDTQYF.

The rearrangement joins TRBV18 to TRBJ2-7; D is possibly TRBD1 (6 bases). The CDR3 is 14 residues long. The germline V gene has CDR1 KGHSH and CDR2 LQKENI. Trimming removed 2 bases from V and 2 bases from J, with 10 bases in between. The CDR3 loop reads CASSPARGTYEQYF. CDR3 DNA sequence: TGTGCCAGCTCACCAGCCAGGGGAACCTACGAGCAGTACTTC.

This clone has just a few counts. This chain uses TRBV6-5 with TRBJ2-7, with D maybe TRBD2 (5 bases). CDR3 size: 14 residues. Trimming stripped 5 bases from V and 2 bases from J, with 13 bases between. Germline V CDR1 and CDR2: MNHEY, SVGAGI. CDR3 sequence reads: CASSRLLEAYEQYF. In nucleotides, the CDR3 is TGTGCCAGCAGTCGCCTACTAGAAGCCTACGAGCAGTACTTC.

The genes are TRBV11-3 and TRBJ2-7; a possible D gene is TRBD1 (5 bases). The ends were cut back, 5 bases at V and 7 bases at J, with 21 bases in the middle. Germline CDR1 SGHNT, CDR2 YENEEA. The length of the CDR3 is 15 residues. The CDR3 here is CASSPPTVLGSEQYF. Written as DNA, the CDR3 is TGTGCCAGCAGCCCCCCGACAGTCTTGGGCTCAGAGCAGTACTTC.

This chain joins TRBV7-9 and TRBJ1-2; 7 bases agree with TRBD1. This CDR3 has 14 residues. Germline loops: CDR1 SEHNR, CDR2 FQNEAQ (reference sequence). V was pared by 2 bases and J by 8 bases, with 8 bases of the junction left unmatched. CDR3 protein: CASSLRQGVDGYTF. The CDR3 coding sequence is TGTGCCAGCAGCTTACGTCAGGGGGTAGACGGCTACACCTTC.

V and J are TRBV5-6 and TRBJ2-1; D unclear. The CDR3 consists of 16 residues. CDR1 SGHDT and CDR2 YYEEEE come from the germline V gene. Deletions cut 1 base from V and 1 base from J, with 12 bases between. CDR3 bases: TGTGCCAGCAGCTTGTTAGTACTCCGTTCCTACAATGAGCAGTTCTTC. This encodes CASSLLVLRSYNEQFF. Using reference TRBV5-6 and TRBJ2-1 for the parts outside the CDR3, the full variable domain is DAGVTQSPTHLIKTRGQQVTLRCSPKSGHDTVSWYQQALGQGPQFIFQYYEEEERQRGNFPDRFSGHQFPNYSSELNVNALLLGDSALYLCASSLLVLRSYNEQFFGPGTRLTVL.

In its sample, this clone was seen once. V and J are TRBV4-2 and TRBJ2-7, with D hard to call. The length of the CDR3 is 13 residues. V was clipped by 1 base and J by 2 bases, with 6 bases between them. CDR1 and CDR2 from the germline V gene are LGHNA and YNFKEQ. This CDR3 reads CASSQGMTYEQYF. The CDR3 coding sequence is TGTGCCAGCAGCCAAGGGATGACCTACGAGCAGTACTTC.

The sample holds a few counts of this clone. The rearrangement links TRBV7-2 to TRBJ2-1; maybe TRBD1 (6 bases). V was trimmed by 5 bases and J by 8 bases, leaving 19 bases between them. Germline CDR1 reads SGHTA; CDR2 reads FQGNSA. The CDR3 contains 15 residues. The chain's CDR3 is CASSRPGEYRDEQFF. DNA for the CDR3: TGTGCCAGCAGCCGCCCAGGGGAGTATCGCGATGAGCAGTTCTTC.

The chain has TRBV6-5 and TRBJ2-2, with a weak D call TRBD2 (6 bases). The germline CDR1 and CDR2 sequences are MNHEY and SVGAGI. The CDR3 length is 15 residues. Trimming cost V 6 bases and J 4 bases, with 15 bases left between them. CDR3 in DNA: TGTGCCAGCAGACCCCCGGGAGCCAGCACCGGGGAGCTGTTTTTT. Residues: CASRPPGASTGELFF.